This passage covers 19 T cell receptor beta chains from one sample sequenced in a study of blood T cell repertoires in COVID-19. The protocol was immunoSEQ multiplex PCR, while the TCRdb copy is restricted to in-frame clones and leaves out a portion. Here the sample spans around 120,000 clones, about 78% being singletons. Sequencing was performed on peripheral blood. The receptors here all came from a man between 65 and 85 years old with acute or convalescent COVID-19.

The J gene is TRBJ2-7, the V gene TRBV4-3; D may be TRBD1 (6 bases). CDR1 is LGHNA, CDR2 YSLEER, per germline. CDR3 length: 15 residues. Trimming took off 0 bases at V and 6 bases at J, with 15 bases between the two ends. The CDR3 nucleotides read TGCGCCAGCAGCCAAGATCCGGCAGGGGTCGCCGAGCAGTACTTC. It codes for CASSQDPAGVAEQYF.

The J gene is TRBJ1-3, the V gene TRBV12-3 or TRBV12-4, with 7 bases matching TRBD1. The CDR3 length is 13 residues. CDR3 sequence reads: CADRVGAGNTIYF. The DNA for the CDR3 is TGTGCAGACAGGGTGGGGGCTGGAAACACCATATATTTT.

The rearrangement uses TRBV25-1 and TRBJ2-7; perhaps TRBD1 as D (5 bases). Trimming took off 1 base at V and 4 bases at J, with 14 bases between the two ends. This CDR3 region has 15 residues. From germline, CDR1 is MGHDK and CDR2 SYGVNS. The CDR3, as DNA: TGTGCCAGCAGTGAATCGGGCAGGGCGATTTACGAGCAGTACTTC. Translation: CASSESGRAIYEQYF.

This chain links TRBV7-2 with TRBJ1-6; D is unclear. CDR1 is SGHTA and CDR2 is FQGNSA in the germline V gene. The CDR3 totals 12 residues. V was clipped by 3 bases and J by 8 bases, with 5 bases between them. CDR3 in amino acids: CASSLSYSPLHF. The CDR3 bases are TGTGCCAGCAGCTTGAGTTATTCACCCCTCCACTTT.

This clone was seen just once. This sequence joins TRBV6-6 and TRBJ2-5; the match to TRBD1 covers 12 bases. CDR1 and CDR2 (germline): MNHNY, SVGAGI (reference sequence). J gave up 5 bases and V 7 bases, and 8 bases lay outside the gene matches. The CDR3 runs 15 residues. The CDR3 loop reads CASIRGQGARETQYF. In nucleotides, the CDR3 is TGTGCCAGCATTAGGGGACAGGGGGCGCGGGAGACCCAGTACTTC.

The chain links TRBV12-5 to TRBJ1-1; D is ambiguous. V lost 5 bases and J lost 1, with 8 bases in between. Germline V gene lookup returns CDR1 LGHNT and CDR2 FRNRAP. The CDR3 totals 13 residues. CDR3 coding DNA: TGTGCTAGTGGTCTCTCAGGGAACACTGAAGCTTTCTTT. It is translated as CASGLSGNTEAFF.

The chain employs TRBV6-5 and TRBJ1-4; no definite D call. CDR1 MNHEY and CDR2 SVGAGI come from the germline V gene. The CDR3 covers 15 residues. Trimming removed 4 bases at V and 3 bases at J, with 12 bases between. Here the CDR3 reads CASSSGRTPNEKLFF. The DNA of the CDR3 is TGTGCCAGCAGTTCAGGACGGACTCCTAATGAAAAACTGTTTTTT.

This clone was found a few times. The genes are TRBV7-2 and TRBJ2-7, with D possibly matching TRBD1 (5 bases). The CDR3 contains 14 residues. Germline assignment: CDR1 SGHTA and CDR2 FQGNSA. Deletions cut 1 base from V and 2 bases from J, with 9 bases between. The CDR3 is CASSLGAGPYEQYF. In DNA form, the CDR3 reads TGTGCCAGCAGCTTAGGGGCAGGGCCCTACGAGCAGTACTTC.

This chain uses TRBV19 with TRBJ1-1, with D hard to call. There are 13 residues in the CDR3. Per the germline V gene, CDR1 is LNHDA and CDR2 is SQIVND (reference sequence). Deletions cut 4 bases from V and 2 bases from J, with 8 bases between. CDR3: CASSTQVNTEAFF. Written as DNA, the CDR3 is TGTGCCAGTAGTACGCAGGTTAACACTGAAGCTTTCTTT.

The chain carries TRBV19 and TRBJ1-5, with 8 bases lining up with TRBD1. Germline V CDR1 and CDR2: LNHDA, SQIVND (reference sequence). The CDR3 length is 15 residues. Trimming took 8 bases from V and 4 from J; bases not matched to a gene: 10. CDR3 region: CASGPTGEANQPQHF. Here the CDR3 DNA reads TGTGCCAGTGGCCCGACAGGGGAAGCTAATCAGCCCCAGCATTTT.

This clone was found a few times. V and J are TRBV7-8 and TRBJ1-4; 9 bases agree with TRBD1. After removal of 3 bases from V and 8 bases from J, the junction contained 10 bases not matched to a gene. There are 16 residues in the CDR3. Germline assignment: CDR1 SGHVS and CDR2 FQNEAQ. The CDR3 loop is CASSFFSRQGEEKLFF. The CDR3 DNA reads TGTGCCAGCAGCTTCTTCAGTCGACAGGGGGAGGAAAAACTGTTTTTT.

For the CDR3, the DNA is TGTGCCAGCAGGTGGACTAGCGGGGGCCAAGAGACCCAGTACTTC. This translates into CASRWTSGGQETQYF. V gene TRBV2 combines with J gene TRBJ2-5; 13 bases fit TRBD2. J was trimmed by 1 base and V by 6 bases; bases with no gene match: 2. The CDR3 is 15 residues long. Germline loops: CDR1 SNHLY, CDR2 FYNNEI.

V usage is TRBV4-1 and J usage is TRBJ1-2; tentative D call: TRBD1 (6 bases). CDR3 length: 15 residues. Germline V gene sequence: CDR1 MGHRA, CDR2 YSYEKL. V dropped 2 bases and J dropped 8 bases, with 18 bases sitting between them. The CDR3 here is CASSQPRGRQGGYTF. As DNA, the CDR3 is TGCGCCAGCAGCCAACCCAGGGGCCGCCAGGGGGGCTACACCTTC.

This clone was picked up one time. The chain joins TRBV5-1 to TRBJ1-5, with 9 bases matching TRBD1. The trim removed 4 bases at V and 6 bases at J, leaving 8 bases unmatched. The CDR3 is 15 residues long. Per germline, CDR1 SGHRS and CDR2 YFSETQ. The CDR3 nucleotides read TGCGCCAGCAGCCCAACAGGGGGCACTGGTCAGCCCCAGCATTTT. Translating gives CASSPTGGTGQPQHF. Full variable domain (missing parts from reference TRBV5-1 and TRBJ1-5): KAGVTQTPRYLIKTRGQQVTLSCSPISGHRSVSWYQQTPGQGLQFLFEYFSETQRNKGNFPGRFSGRQFSNSRSEMNVSTLELGDSALYLCASSPTGGTGQPQHFGDGTRLSIL.

This clone was observed a few times. V usage is TRBV6-2 or TRBV6-3 and J usage is TRBJ1-1; D gene unclear. The germline gives CDR1 MNHEY, CDR2 SVGEGT. V lost 2 bases to trimming and J lost 1 base, with 5 bases between them. The length of the CDR3 is 13 residues. CDR3 bases: TGTGCCAGCAGTTACCAGGAGAACACTGAAGCTTTCTTT. Amino acids: CASSYQENTEAFF.

DNA for the CDR3: TGTGCCAGCAGTGTGACAGGCACTGAAGCTTTCTTT. Translating gives CASSVTGTEAFF. This chain joins TRBV2 and TRBJ1-1; D may be TRBD1 (6 bases). With 4 bases removed from V and 4 bases from J, the gap between germline ends came to 7 bases. Germline CDR1 is SNHLY and CDR2 is FYNNEI. The CDR3 has 12 amino acids.

This clone has a handful of counts. J is TRBJ2-5 and V is TRBV5-1, with 8 bases matching TRBD1. After removal of 4 bases from V and 5 bases from J, the junction contained 10 bases not matched to a gene. This CDR3 has 15 amino acids. Germline V gene sequence: CDR1 SGHRS, CDR2 YFSETQ. The CDR3 nucleotides read TGCGCCAGCAGCGGGCAGGGACAGGAGAGGGAGACCCAGTACTTC. Translated, it gives CASSGQGQERETQYF.

The V call is TRBV4-3, the J call TRBJ1-6; maybe TRBD1 (5 bases). From germline, CDR1 is LGHNA and CDR2 YSLEER. The CDR3 contains 14 residues. V shed 4 bases and J shed 7 bases, with 11 bases lying between them. CDR3 loop: CASSPSWGNSPLHF. The CDR3 bases are TGCGCCAGCAGCCCCTCGTGGGGCAATTCACCCCTCCACTTT.

J is TRBJ1-4 and V is TRBV3-1 (or the pseudogene TRBV3-2); 9 bases line up with TRBD1. The CDR3 is 16 amino acids. V lost 1 base to trimming and J lost 7 bases; unmatched junction nucleotides: 7. CDR1 and CDR2 (germline): LGHDT, YNNKEL (reference sequence). As DNA, the CDR3 is TGTGCCAGCAGCCAAGGGGGGGGGACAGGGTCTGAAAAACTGTTTTTT. Translated, it gives CASSQGGGTGSEKLFF.